The following is a T cell receptor beta chain sequence with its context. What it binds is unknown. Using immunoSEQ multiplex PCR, the repertoire was profiled, and TCRdb retains in-frame clones only, with some absent. This sample has 120,000 to 150,000 clones, with 89% found just once. The V gene lost 2 bases and the J gene lost 0 bases, with 8 bases spanning the gap. Germline-derived CDR1 and CDR2 are SGHVS and FQNEAQ. This CDR3 has 15 amino acids. The data derive from a study of T cell responses to AZD1222 COVID-19 vaccine. Study outcomes and limitations: Spike-spanning, vaccine-associated CD4 TCRs were dominant at 160-218 and 743-854.

Material: peripheral blood, obtained on day 0 of AZD1222 vaccination. The chain combines TRBV7-8 with TRBJ1-5, with D maybe TRBD1 (5 bases). The clonotype originates from an adult in good health. The CDR3 coding sequence is TGTGCCAGCAGCTTACTGGACAATAGCAATCAGCCCCAGCATTTT. Translation: CASSLLDNSNQPQHF.